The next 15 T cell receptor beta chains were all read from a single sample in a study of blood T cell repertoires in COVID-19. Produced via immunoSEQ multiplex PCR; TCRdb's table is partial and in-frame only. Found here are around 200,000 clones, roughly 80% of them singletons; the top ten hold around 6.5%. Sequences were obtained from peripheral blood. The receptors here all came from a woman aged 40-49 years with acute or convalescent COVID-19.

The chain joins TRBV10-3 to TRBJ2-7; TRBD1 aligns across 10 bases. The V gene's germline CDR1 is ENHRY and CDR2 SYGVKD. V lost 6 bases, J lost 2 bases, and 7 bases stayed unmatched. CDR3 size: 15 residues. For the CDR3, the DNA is TGTGCCATCAGAGGGACAGGGGCCCATCCCTACGAGCAGTACTTC. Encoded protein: CAIRGTGAHPYEQYF.

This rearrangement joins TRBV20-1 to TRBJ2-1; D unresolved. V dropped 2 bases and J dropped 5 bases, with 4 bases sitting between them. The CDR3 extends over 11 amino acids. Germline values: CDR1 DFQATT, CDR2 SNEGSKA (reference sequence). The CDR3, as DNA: TGCAGTGCTAGACCTAACAATGAGCAGTTCTTC. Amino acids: CSARPNNEQFF.

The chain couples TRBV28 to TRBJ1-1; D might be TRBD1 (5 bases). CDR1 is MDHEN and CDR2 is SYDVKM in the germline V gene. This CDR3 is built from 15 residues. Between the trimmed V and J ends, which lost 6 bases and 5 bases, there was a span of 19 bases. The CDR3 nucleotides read TGTGCCAGCAGCTTCCAGGGAATTGTGGGGACTGAAGCTTTCTTT. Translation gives CASSFQGIVGTEAFF. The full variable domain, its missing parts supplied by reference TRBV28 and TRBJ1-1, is DVKVTQSSRYLVKRTGEKVFLECVQDMDHENMFWYRQDPGLGLRLIYFSYDVKMKEKGDIPEGYSVSREKKERFSLILESASTNQTSMYLCASSFQGIVGTEAFFGQGTRLTVV.

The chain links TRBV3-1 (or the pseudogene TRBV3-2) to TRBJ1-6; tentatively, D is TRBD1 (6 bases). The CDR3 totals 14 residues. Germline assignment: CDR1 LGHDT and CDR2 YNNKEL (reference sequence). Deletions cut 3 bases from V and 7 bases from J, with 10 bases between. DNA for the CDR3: TGTGCCAGCAGCCACGGGCAGGGGAATTCACCCCTCCACTTT. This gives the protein CASSHGQGNSPLHF.

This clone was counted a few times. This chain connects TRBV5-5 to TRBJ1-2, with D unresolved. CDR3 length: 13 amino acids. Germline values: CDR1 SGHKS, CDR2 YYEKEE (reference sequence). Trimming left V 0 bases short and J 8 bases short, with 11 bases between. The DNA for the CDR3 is TGTGCCAGCAGCTTGGTCGGGTTTACGGGCTACACCTTC. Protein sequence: CASSLVGFTGYTF.

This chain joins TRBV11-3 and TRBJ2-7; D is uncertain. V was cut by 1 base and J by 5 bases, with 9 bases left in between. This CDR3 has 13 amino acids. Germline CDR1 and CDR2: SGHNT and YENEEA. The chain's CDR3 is CASSLGMNNEQYF. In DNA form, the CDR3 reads TGTGCCAGCAGCTTAGGTATGAACAACGAGCAGTACTTC. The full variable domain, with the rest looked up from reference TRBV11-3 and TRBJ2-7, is EAGVVQSPRYKIIEKKQPVAFWCNPISGHNTLYWYLQNLGQGPELLIRYENEEAVDDSQLPKDRFSAERLKGVDSTLKIQPAELGDSAVYLCASSLGMNNEQYFGPGTRLTVT.

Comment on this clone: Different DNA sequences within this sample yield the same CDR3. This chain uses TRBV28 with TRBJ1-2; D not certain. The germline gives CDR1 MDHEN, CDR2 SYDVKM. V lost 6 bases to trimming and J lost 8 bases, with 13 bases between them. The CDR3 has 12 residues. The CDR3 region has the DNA TGTGCCAGCAGCCTCCGCAGGAAGGGCTACACCTTC. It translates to CASSLRRKGYTF.

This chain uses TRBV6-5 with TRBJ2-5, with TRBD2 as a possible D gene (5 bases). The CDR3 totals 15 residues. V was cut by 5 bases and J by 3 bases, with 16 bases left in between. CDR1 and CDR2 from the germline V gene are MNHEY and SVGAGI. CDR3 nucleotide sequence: TGTGCCAGCAGTCGCCAGAGAGGGAGTGAAGAGACCCAGTACTTC. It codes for CASSRQRGSEETQYF.

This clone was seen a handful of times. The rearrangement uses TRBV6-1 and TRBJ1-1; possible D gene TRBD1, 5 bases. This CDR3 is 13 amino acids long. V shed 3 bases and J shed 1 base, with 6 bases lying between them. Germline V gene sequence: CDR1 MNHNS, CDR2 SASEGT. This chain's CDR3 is CASSDQGNTEAFF. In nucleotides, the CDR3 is TGTGCCAGCAGTGACCAGGGGAACACTGAAGCTTTCTTT.

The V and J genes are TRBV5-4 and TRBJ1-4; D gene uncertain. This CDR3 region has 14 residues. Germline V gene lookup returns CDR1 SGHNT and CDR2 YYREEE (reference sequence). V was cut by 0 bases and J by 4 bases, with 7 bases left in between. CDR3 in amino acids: CASSLDSLNEKLFF. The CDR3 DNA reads TGTGCCAGCAGCTTGGACAGCCTTAATGAAAAACTGTTTTTT.

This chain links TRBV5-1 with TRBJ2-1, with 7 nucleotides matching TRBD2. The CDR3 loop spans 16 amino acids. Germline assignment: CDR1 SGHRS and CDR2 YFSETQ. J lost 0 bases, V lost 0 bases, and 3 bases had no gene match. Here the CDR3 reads CASSLVGGDSYNEQFF. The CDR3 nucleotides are TGCGCCAGCAGCTTGGTTGGGGGGGACTCCTACAATGAGCAGTTCTTC. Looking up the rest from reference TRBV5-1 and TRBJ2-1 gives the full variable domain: KAGVTQTPRYLIKTRGQQVTLSCSPISGHRSVSWYQQTPGQGLQFLFEYFSETQRNKGNFPGRFSGRQFSNSRSEMNVSTLELGDSALYLCASSLVGGDSYNEQFFGPGTRLTVL.

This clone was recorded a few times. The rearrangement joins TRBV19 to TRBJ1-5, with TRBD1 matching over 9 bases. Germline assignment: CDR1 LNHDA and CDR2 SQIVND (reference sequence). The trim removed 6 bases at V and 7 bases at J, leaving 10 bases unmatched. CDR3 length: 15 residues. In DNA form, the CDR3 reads TGTGCCAGTAGCCCGGGGGACAGGGTAGGCCAGCCCCAGCATTTT. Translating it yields CASSPGDRVGQPQHF.

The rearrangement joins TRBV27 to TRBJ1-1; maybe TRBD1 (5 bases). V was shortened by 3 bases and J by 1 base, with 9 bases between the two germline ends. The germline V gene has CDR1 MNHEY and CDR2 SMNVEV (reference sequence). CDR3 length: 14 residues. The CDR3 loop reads CASSFQGTNTEAFF. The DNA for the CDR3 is TGTGCCAGCAGTTTTCAGGGAACGAACACTGAAGCTTTCTTT.

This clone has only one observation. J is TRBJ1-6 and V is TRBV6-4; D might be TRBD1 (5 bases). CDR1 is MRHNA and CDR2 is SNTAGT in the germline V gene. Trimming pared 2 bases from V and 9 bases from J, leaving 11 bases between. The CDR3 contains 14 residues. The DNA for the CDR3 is TGTGCCAGCAGTGACGGGCTCGGGGGTTCACCCCTCCACTTT. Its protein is CASSDGLGGSPLHF.

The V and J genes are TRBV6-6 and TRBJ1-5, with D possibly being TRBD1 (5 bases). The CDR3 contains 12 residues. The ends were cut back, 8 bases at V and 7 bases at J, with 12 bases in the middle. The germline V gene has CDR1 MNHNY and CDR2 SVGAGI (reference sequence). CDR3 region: CASSPTGQPQHF. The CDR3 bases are TGTGCCAGCTCCCCCACAGGACAGCCCCAGCATTTT.